This T cell receptor beta chain was documented in a study of T cells in tuberculosis. Study background: The T cells targeted glucose monomycolate, a mycobacterial lipid, via CD1B. In South Africa, adults with active tuberculosis were compared with IGRA-negative and latently infected IGRA-positive adolescents. Findings of the study overall: The TCR-beta difference was not significant; alpha differences partly reflected length.

This sample's time point: new active TB diagnosis, blood taken before or within 7 days of starting treatment. Of note for this clone: Its antigen remains unknown.

Profiling relied on immunoSEQ multiplex PCR, and the TCRdb table lists in-frame clones only, not all of them. Seen here are about 30,000 clones, approximately 90% observed once, and the top ten hold less than 3%. Here the sequenced sample was PBMCs, taken at tuberculosis diagnosis. The origin of this receptor is an adult with tuberculosis.

CDR3 in DNA: TGTGCCAGCAGCCTAAGGGGGGGAGAGACCCAGTACTTC. Protein product: CASSLRGGETQYF. The chain combines TRBV2 with TRBJ2-5; TRBD2 is a possible D gene (7 bases). CDR3 length: 13 amino acids. Trimming removed 6 bases at V and 4 bases at J, with 12 bases between. Germline loops: CDR1 SNHLY, CDR2 FYNNEI.